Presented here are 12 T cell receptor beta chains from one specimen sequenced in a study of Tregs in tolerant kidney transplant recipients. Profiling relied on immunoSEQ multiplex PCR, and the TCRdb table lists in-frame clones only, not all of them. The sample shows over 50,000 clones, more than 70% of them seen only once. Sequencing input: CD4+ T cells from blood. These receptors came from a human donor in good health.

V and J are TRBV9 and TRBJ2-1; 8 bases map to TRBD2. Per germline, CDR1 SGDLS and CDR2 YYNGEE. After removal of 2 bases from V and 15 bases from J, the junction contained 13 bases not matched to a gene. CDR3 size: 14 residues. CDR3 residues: CASSVGRRGDGRFF. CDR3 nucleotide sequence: TGTGCCAGCAGCGTGGGGAGGCGGGGGGACGGGAGGTTCTTC.

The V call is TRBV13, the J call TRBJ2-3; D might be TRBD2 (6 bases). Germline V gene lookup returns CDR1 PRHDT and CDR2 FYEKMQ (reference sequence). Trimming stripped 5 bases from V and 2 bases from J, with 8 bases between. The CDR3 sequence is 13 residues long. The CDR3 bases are TGTGCCAGCAGCAGGAGGGACACAGATACGCAGTATTTT. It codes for CASSRRDTDTQYF.

The DNA of the CDR3 is TGTGCCAGCAGCGTAGGGGTTAGCGTTAGCACAGATACGCAGTATTTT. It encodes CASSVGVSVSTDTQYF. The chain recombines TRBV9 with TRBJ2-3, with D tentatively TRBD2 (5 bases). V was cut by 0 bases and J by 0 bases, with 11 bases left in between. CDR1 SGDLS and CDR2 YYNGEE come from the germline V gene. The CDR3 is made up of 16 amino acids.

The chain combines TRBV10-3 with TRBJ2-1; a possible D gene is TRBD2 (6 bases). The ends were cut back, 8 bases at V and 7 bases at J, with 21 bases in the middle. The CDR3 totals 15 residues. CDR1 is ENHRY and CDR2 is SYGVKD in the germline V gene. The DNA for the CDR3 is TGTGCCATCCGAAAGGCGGGGCCACCTGAAAATGAGCAGTTCTTC. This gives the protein CAIRKAGPPENEQFF.

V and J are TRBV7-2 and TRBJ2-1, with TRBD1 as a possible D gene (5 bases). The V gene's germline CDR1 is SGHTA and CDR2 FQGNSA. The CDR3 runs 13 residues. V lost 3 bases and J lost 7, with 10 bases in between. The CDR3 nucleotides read TGTGCCAGCAGCTTGTCAGGGCGGAATGAGCAGTTCTTC. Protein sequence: CASSLSGRNEQFF. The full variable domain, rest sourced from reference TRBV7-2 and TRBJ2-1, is GAGVSQSPSNKVTEKGKDVELRCDPISGHTALYWYRQSLGQGLEFLIYFQGNSAPDKSGLPSDRFSAERTGGSVSTLTIQRTQQEDSAVYLCASSLSGRNEQFFGPGTRLTVL.

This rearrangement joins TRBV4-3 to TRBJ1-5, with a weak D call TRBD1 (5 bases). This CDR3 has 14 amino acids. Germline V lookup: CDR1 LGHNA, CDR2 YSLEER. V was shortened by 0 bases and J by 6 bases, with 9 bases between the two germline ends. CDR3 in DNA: TGCGCCAGCAGCCAAGAACCCCAGGGTCAGCCCCAGCATTTT. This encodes CASSQEPQGQPQHF.

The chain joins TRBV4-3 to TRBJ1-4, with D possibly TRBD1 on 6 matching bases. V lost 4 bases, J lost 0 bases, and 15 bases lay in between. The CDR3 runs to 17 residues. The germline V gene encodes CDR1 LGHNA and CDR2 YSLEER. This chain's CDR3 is CASSPDRLISTNEKLFF. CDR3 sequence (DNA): TGCGCCAGCAGCCCTGACAGGTTGATCTCAACTAATGAAAAACTGTTTTTT.

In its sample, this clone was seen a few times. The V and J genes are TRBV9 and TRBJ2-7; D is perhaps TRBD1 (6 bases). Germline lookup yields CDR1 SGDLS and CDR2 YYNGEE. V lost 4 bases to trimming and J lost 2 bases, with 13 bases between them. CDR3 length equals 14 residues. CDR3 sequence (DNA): TGTGCCAGCAGCCCCAGGGACAACACCTACGAGCAGTACTTC. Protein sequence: CASSPRDNTYEQYF.

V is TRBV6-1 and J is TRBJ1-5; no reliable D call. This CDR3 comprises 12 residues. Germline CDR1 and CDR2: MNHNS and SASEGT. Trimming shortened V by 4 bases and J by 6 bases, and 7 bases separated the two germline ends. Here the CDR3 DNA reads TGTGCCAGCAGTGTTCCACCTCAGCCCCAGCATTTT. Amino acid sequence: CASSVPPQPQHF.

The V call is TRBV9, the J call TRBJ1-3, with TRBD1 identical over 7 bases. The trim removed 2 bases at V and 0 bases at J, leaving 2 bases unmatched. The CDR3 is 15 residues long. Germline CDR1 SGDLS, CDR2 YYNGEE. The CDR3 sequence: CASSVGDSSGNTIYF. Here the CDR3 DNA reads TGTGCCAGCAGCGTGGGGGACAGCTCTGGAAACACCATATATTTT.

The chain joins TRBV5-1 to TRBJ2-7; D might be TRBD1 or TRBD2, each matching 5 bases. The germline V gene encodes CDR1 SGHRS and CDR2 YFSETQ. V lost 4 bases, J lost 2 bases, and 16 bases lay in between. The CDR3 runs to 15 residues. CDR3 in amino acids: CASSRAGTVTYEQYF. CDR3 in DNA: TGCGCCAGCAGCAGAGCAGGGACGGTTACCTACGAGCAGTACTTC. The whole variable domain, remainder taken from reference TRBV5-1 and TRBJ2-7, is KAGVTQTPRYLIKTRGQQVTLSCSPISGHRSVSWYQQTPGQGLQFLFEYFSETQRNKGNFPGRFSGRQFSNSRSEMNVSTLELGDSALYLCASSRAGTVTYEQYFGPGTRLTVT.

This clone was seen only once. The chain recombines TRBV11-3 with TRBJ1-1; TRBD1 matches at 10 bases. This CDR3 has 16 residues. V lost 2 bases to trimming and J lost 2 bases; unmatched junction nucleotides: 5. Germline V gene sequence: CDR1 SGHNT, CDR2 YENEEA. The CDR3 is CASSLFGTGENTEAFF. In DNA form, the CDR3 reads TGTGCCAGCAGCTTATTCGGGACAGGGGAAAACACTGAAGCTTTCTTT.